These T cell receptor beta chains were read from a single sample in a study of PD-1 blockade in classical Hodgkin lymphoma. Generated by immunoSEQ multiplex PCR, the TCRdb table keeps only in-frame clones and is missing some. The table lists tens of thousands of clones, 55% to 80% of them singletons, with approximately 3% in the top ten. This specimen was peripheral blood mononuclear cells (PBMCs), taken before the fourth cycle of nivolumab. The receptors derive from a human donor with classical Hodgkin lymphoma. Both conserved end residues are part of each CDR3. D genes are given only for firm matches. The listing skips clone size in some rows; elsewhere it reads once, few, many or a size class.

clone size: few; J gene: TRBJ2-1; D gene: TRBD2; V gene: TRBV10-3; CDR3 protein: CAISESTSGTSYNEQFF; CDR3 DNA: TGTGCCATCAGTGAGTCGACTAGCGGGACCTCCTACAATGAGCAGTTCTTC
clone size: .; J gene: TRBJ1-2; D gene: .; V gene: TRBV30; CDR3 protein: CAWSAGTRGGFTF; CDR3 DNA: TGTGCCTGGAGCGCTGGGACTCGAGGGGGATTCACCTTC
clone size: few; J gene: TRBJ2-2; D gene: .; V gene: TRBV7-9; CDR3 protein: CASSSRDGNTGELFF; CDR3 DNA: TGTGCCAGCAGCTCCCGGGACGGCAACACCGGGGAGCTGTTTTTT
clone size: few; J gene: TRBJ1-1; D gene: .; V gene: TRBV4-3; CDR3 protein: CASSPLLQNTEAFF; CDR3 DNA: TGCGCCAGCAGCCCACTGCTACAGAACACTGAAGCTTTCTTT
clone size: few; J gene: TRBJ2-2; D gene: TRBD1; V gene: TRBV4-2; CDR3 protein: CASSQDLGRGRTGELFF; CDR3 DNA: TGTGCCAGCAGCCAAGATCTGGGCAGGGGGCGTACCGGGGAGCTGTTTTTT
clone size: .; J gene: TRBJ1-1; D gene: TRBD1; V gene: TRBV7-9; CDR3 protein: CASSPRGRRDTEAFF; CDR3 DNA: TGTGCCAGCAGCCCCAGGGGGCGAAGGGACACTGAAGCTTTCTTT
clone size: .; J gene: TRBJ2-2; D gene: TRBD2; V gene: TRBV28; CDR3 protein: CASSSTSGGRDTGELFF; CDR3 DNA: TGTGCCAGCAGTTCAACTAGCGGGGGAAGGGACACCGGGGAGCTGTTTTTT
clone size: .; J gene: TRBJ1-1; D gene: .; V gene: TRBV2; CDR3 protein: CASSGEQNTEAFF; CDR3 DNA: TGTGCCAGCAGCGGGGAGCAGAACACTGAAGCTTTCTTT
clone size: few; J gene: TRBJ1-4; D gene: .; V gene: TRBV18; CDR3 protein: CASSPRNEANEKLFF; CDR3 DNA: TGTGCCAGCTCACCACGGAATGAGGCTAATGAAAAACTGTTTTTT
clone size: .; J gene: TRBJ1-5; D gene: TRBD1; V gene: TRBV2; CDR3 protein: CASTWDRGDQPQHF; CDR3 DNA: TGTGCCAGCACCTGGGACAGGGGGGACCAGCCCCAGCATTTT
clone size: .; J gene: TRBJ2-3; D gene: .; V gene: TRBV2; CDR3 protein: CASRETFSTDTQYF; CDR3 DNA: TGTGCCAGCAGAGAGACATTCAGCACAGATACGCAGTATTTT
clone size: many; J gene: TRBJ2-7; D gene: TRBD1; V gene: TRBV28; CDR3 protein: CASSSGQARIDEQYF; CDR3 DNA: TGTGCCAGCAGTTCGGGACAGGCGCGCATCGACGAGCAGTACTTC
clone size: .; J gene: TRBJ1-1; D gene: .; V gene: TRBV5-1; CDR3 protein: CASSLSTMNTEAFF; CDR3 DNA: TGCGCCAGCAGCCTTTCCACTATGAACACTGAAGCTTTCTTT
clone size: .; J gene: TRBJ2-2; D gene: TRBD2; V gene: TRBV7-2; CDR3 protein: CASSLYGGAPGELFF; CDR3 DNA: TGTGCCAGCAGCTTATACGGGGGGGCCCCCGGGGAGCTGTTTTTT
clone size: few; J gene: TRBJ1-4; D gene: TRBD1; V gene: TRBV5-1; CDR3 protein: CASSYGQGRTNEKLFF; CDR3 DNA: TGCGCCAGCAGCTACGGACAGGGTCGGACTAATGAAAAACTGTTTTTT
clone size: few; J gene: TRBJ1-5; D gene: TRBD1; V gene: TRBV5-1; CDR3 protein: CASSFGTVNQPQHF; CDR3 DNA: TGCGCCAGCAGCTTCGGGACAGTCAATCAGCCCCAGCATTTT
clone size: few; J gene: TRBJ2-7; D gene: TRBD1; V gene: TRBV7-9; CDR3 protein: CASSLEAGGTYEQYF; CDR3 DNA: TGTGCCAGCAGCTTAGAGGCAGGGGGTACCTACGAGCAGTACTTC
clone size: .; J gene: TRBJ1-5; D gene: TRBD1; V gene: TRBV19; CDR3 protein: CASSIGPGGSFSNQPQHF; CDR3 DNA: TGTGCCAGTAGTATAGGGCCAGGGGGTTCGTTTAGCAATCAGCCCCAGCATTTT
clone size: .; J gene: TRBJ1-4; D gene: .; V gene: TRBV29-1; CDR3 protein: CSVLSGDEKLFF; CDR3 DNA: TGCAGCGTTTTGAGTGGGGATGAAAAACTGTTTTTT
clone size: .; J gene: TRBJ2-5; D gene: TRBD1; V gene: TRBV5-1; CDR3 protein: CASSLEGQPAQYF; CDR3 DNA: TGCGCCAGCAGCTTGGAGGGACAGCCGGCCCAGTACTTC
clone size: .; J gene: TRBJ1-1; D gene: .; V gene: TRBV5-1; CDR3 protein: CASSFGGFRQRQGSEAFF; CDR3 DNA: TGCGCCAGCAGCTTTGGGGGCTTTCGACAGCGCCAGGGGTCTGAAGCTTTCTTT
clone size: once; J gene: TRBJ2-7; D gene: TRBD1; V gene: TRBV28; CDR3 protein: CASSPGDRASDEQYF; CDR3 DNA: TGTGCCAGCAGCCCCGGGGACAGGGCGAGCGACGAGCAGTACTTC
clone size: .; J gene: TRBJ1-4; D gene: TRBD1; V gene: TRBV10-3; CDR3 protein: CAISEGPTGREKLFF; CDR3 DNA: TGTGCCATCAGTGAAGGTCCGACAGGGAGGGAAAAACTGTTTTTT
clone size: .; J gene: TRBJ2-7; D gene: .; V gene: TRBV6-5; CDR3 protein: CASSRFGKKPYEQYF; CDR3 DNA: TGTGCCAGCAGTCGATTCGGGAAAAAGCCCTACGAGCAGTACTTC
clone size: .; J gene: TRBJ1-2; D gene: .; V gene: TRBV7-8; CDR3 protein: CASSLESTSYGYTF; CDR3 DNA: TGTGCCAGCAGCTTAGAGTCCACTTCCTATGGCTACACCTTC
clone size: few; J gene: TRBJ1-1; D gene: .; V gene: TRBV5-6; CDR3 protein: CASSFSVNTEAFF; CDR3 DNA: TGTGCCAGCAGCTTTTCGGTGAACACTGAAGCTTTCTTT
clone size: few; J gene: TRBJ2-7; D gene: TRBD1; V gene: TRBV29-1; CDR3 protein: CSVESDRGYEQYF; CDR3 DNA: TGCAGCGTTGAAAGTGACAGGGGCTACGAGCAGTACTTC
clone size: .; J gene: TRBJ1-2; D gene: TRBD1; V gene: TRBV6-5; CDR3 protein: CASSQQMTGSGYTF; CDR3 DNA: TGTGCCAGCAGTCAACAAATGACAGGGTCTGGCTACACCTTC
clone size: .; J gene: TRBJ1-3; D gene: .; V gene: TRBV28; CDR3 protein: CASSFAGSNSGNTIYF; CDR3 DNA: TGTGCCAGCAGTTTCGCTGGAAGTAACTCTGGAAACACCATATATTTT
clone size: .; J gene: TRBJ2-3; D gene: .; V gene: TRBV9; CDR3 protein: CASERGGSWGTDTQYF; CDR3 DNA: TGTGCCAGCGAGCGCGGGGGCAGTTGGGGCACAGATACGCAGTATTTT
clone size: .; J gene: TRBJ1-2; D gene: .; V gene: TRBV28; CDR3 protein: CATNGYGYTF; CDR3 DNA: TGTGCCACCAATGGGTATGGCTACACCTTC
clone size: .; J gene: TRBJ2-1; D gene: .; V gene: TRBV19; CDR3 protein: CASSIVEVDSHEQFF; CDR3 DNA: TGTGCCAGTAGTATAGTTGAGGTAGACTCCCATGAGCAGTTCTTC
clone size: .; J gene: TRBJ2-2; D gene: TRBD1; V gene: TRBV2; CDR3 protein: CASSGPGQGPMGTGELFF; CDR3 DNA: TGTGCCAGCAGTGGTCCGGGACAGGGGCCGATGGGCACCGGGGAGCTGTTTTTT
clone size: .; J gene: TRBJ1-2; D gene: .; V gene: TRBV21-1; CDR3 protein: CASHAPGRNYGYTF; CDR3 DNA: TGTGCCAGCCATGCTCCGGGGCGTAACTATGGCTACACCTTC
clone size: .; J gene: TRBJ1-2; D gene: .; V gene: TRBV4-3; CDR3 protein: CASSQAPGANYGYTF; CDR3 DNA: TGCGCCAGCAGCCAGGCTCCCGGGGCCAACTATGGCTACACCTTC